Below are 27 T cell receptor beta chains sequenced from a single sample in a study of T cells of healthy individuals. TCRdb recomputed calls from the 5' RACE reads with MiXCR, one row per CDR3 protein. The repertoire holds over 95,000 distinct CDR3 sequences, with roughly 15% as singletons. These receptors were collected from a human donor in good health.

J is TRBJ2-1 and V is TRBV6-2 or TRBV6-3; TRBD1 aligns across 7 bases. V gave up 2 bases and J gave up 2 bases; unmatched junction bases: 6. The germline CDR1 and CDR2 sequences are MNHEY and SVGEGT. The CDR3 runs 16 residues. The DNA of the CDR3 is TGTGCCAGCAGTTACGGCTCAGGGGGAACCTACAATGAGCAGTTCTTC. Its protein is CASSYGSGGTYNEQFF.

In this sample, this clonotype turned up many times. The CDR3 DNA sequence: TGTGCCAGCAGTGGGGGGATTAATACGCAGTATTTT. Translated, it gives CASSGGINTQYF. The genes are TRBV12-3 or TRBV12-4 and TRBJ2-3; TRBD2 is a possible D gene (6 bases). CDR3 size: 12 residues. V lost 5 bases, J lost 7 bases, and 10 bases lay in between.

The J gene is TRBJ1-2, the V gene TRBV7-2, with 10 bases fitting TRBD1. The length of the CDR3 is 16 residues. The junction had 5 bases not matched to a gene; V was cut back by 0 bases and J by 4 bases. Germline-derived CDR1 and CDR2 are SGHTA and FQGNSA. CDR3 DNA sequence: TGTGCCAGCAGCTTAGCGGGACAGGGGTCGGGCTATGGCTACACCTTC. Protein: CASSLAGQGSGYGYTF.

The rearrangement joins TRBV10-3 to TRBJ2-7; 9 nucleotides align to TRBD2. The CDR3 is 14 amino acids. V was clipped by 7 bases and J by 1 base; unmatched bases: 5. The germline CDR1 and CDR2 sequences are ENHRY and SYGVKD. CDR3 DNA sequence: TGTGCCATCAAGAGCGGGAGGCCTTCCTACGAGCAGTACTTC. Translated, it gives CAIKSGRPSYEQYF.

The chain has TRBV20-1 and TRBJ2-7; perhaps TRBD2 as D (5 bases). There are 11 residues in the CDR3. Trimming pared 6 bases from V and 4 bases from J, leaving 10 bases between. Germline V gene lookup returns CDR1 DFQATT and CDR2 SNEGSKA (reference sequence). CDR3 amino acids: CSAEGPYEQYF. CDR3 bases: TGCAGTGCCGAGGGCCCATACGAGCAGTACTTC.

The gene calls are TRBV7-2 and TRBJ2-3; 11 bases are shared with TRBD2. Trimming cost V 3 bases and J 6 bases; bases outside gene matches: 5. The CDR3 has 15 residues. The germline V gene has CDR1 SGHTA and CDR2 FQGNSA. The CDR3 coding sequence is TGTGCCAGCAGCTTGGTACCTAGCGGGAGGGATACGCAGTATTTT. Translation: CASSLVPSGRDTQYF.

This chain links TRBV27 with TRBJ1-5, with D possibly being TRBD1 (6 bases). Trimming took 10 bases from V and 3 from J, leaving 13 bases between them. The length of the CDR3 is 13 residues. The germline CDR1 and CDR2 sequences are MNHEY and SMNVEV (reference sequence). The CDR3 loop reads CAIWTEHNQPQHF. CDR3 bases: TGTGCCATCTGGACAGAGCACAATCAGCCCCAGCATTTT.

This clonotype has at least ten counts. The genes are TRBV7-2 and TRBJ1-2, with TRBD1 matching over 7 bases. CDR1 is SGHTA, CDR2 FQGNSA, per germline. The V and J ends lost 5 bases and 0 bases, in that order; junction bases with no gene match: 9. The CDR3 extends over 16 amino acids. CDR3 nucleotides: TGTGCCAGCAGCACCCGACAGGGTTTAACTAACTATGGCTACACCTTC. It encodes CASSTRQGLTNYGYTF.

The chain combines TRBV11-2 with TRBJ1-1, with D unclear. Germline CDR1 and CDR2: SGHAT and FQNNGV. CDR3 length: 13 amino acids. V lost 0 bases and J lost 8, with 10 bases in between. CDR3 coding DNA: TGTGCCAGCAGCTTAGATTGGAGATCAGAAGCTTTCTTT. Protein sequence: CASSLDWRSEAFF.

This clonotype was seen a few times. The rearrangement uses TRBV4-3 and TRBJ2-2, with D possibly called TRBD1 or TRBD2 (5 bases each). The CDR3 consists of 14 residues. CDR1 is LGHNA, CDR2 YSLEER, per germline. Deletions cut 3 bases from V and 5 bases from J, with 10 bases between. Here the CDR3 reads CASSQGVGTGELFF. The DNA for the CDR3 is TGCGCCAGCAGCCAGGGGGTTGGTACCGGGGAGCTGTTTTTT.

This clonotype was seen more than once but under ten times. This chain links TRBV5-1 with TRBJ2-1; the D gene is possibly TRBD1 (6 bases). This CDR3 has 17 amino acids. Germline values: CDR1 SGHRS, CDR2 YFSETQ. Trimming cost V 1 base and J 8 bases, with 22 bases left between them. The CDR3 loop is CASSLFIVTGSSDEQFF. DNA for the CDR3: TGCGCCAGCAGCTTGTTCATTGTGACAGGATCCTCCGATGAGCAGTTCTTC.

This chain joins TRBV15 and TRBJ2-5, with 7 bases fitting TRBD1. The CDR3 length is 14 residues. Germline V gene data show CDR1 as LNHNV and CDR2 as YYDKDF (reference sequence). V gave up 5 bases and J gave up 3 bases; unmatched junction bases: 6. The DNA of the CDR3 is TGTGCCACCAGCCGGGACAGAGTTAAAGAGACCCAGTACTTC. Translation: CATSRDRVKETQYF.

Concerning this clonotype: Given a much more abundant clone one base away, this may be a read error. This chain links TRBV7-8 with TRBJ1-4, with D uncertain. In germline, CDR1 is SGHVS, CDR2 FQNEAQ. The CDR3 loop spans 14 amino acids. CDR3 nucleotide sequence: TGTGCCAGCAGCGGGTCTGCAACTGATGAAAAACTGTTTTTT. This translates into CASSGSATDEKLFF.

This clonotype was observed a handful of times. The gene calls are TRBV7-2 and TRBJ2-5; no definite D call. CDR3 length: 11 residues. Trimming cost V 5 bases and J 9 bases, with 10 bases left between them. Germline CDR1 SGHTA, CDR2 FQGNSA. This chain's CDR3 is CASSTGQPQYF. The CDR3 DNA reads TGTGCCAGCAGCACCGGGCAACCCCAGTACTTC.

This clonotype was detected many times. CDR3 in DNA: TGTGCCAGCAGTTACGGGGCAAGCAATCAGCCCCAGCATTTT. It specifies CASSYGASNQPQHF. The V and J genes are TRBV6-2 or TRBV6-3 and TRBJ1-5, with D perhaps matching TRBD1 (5 bases). Trimming stripped 2 bases from V and 1 base from J, with 6 bases between. From germline, CDR1 is MNHEY and CDR2 SVGEGT. This CDR3 has 14 amino acids.

This clonotype was counted between two and nine times. The genes are TRBV9 and TRBJ2-7; perhaps D is TRBD1 or TRBD2 (5 bases each). Trimming removed 4 bases from V and 2 bases from J, with 16 bases in between. The length of the CDR3 is 15 residues. CDR1 and CDR2 (germline): SGDLS, YYNGEE. The CDR3 sequence is CASSTDGTYPYEQYF. CDR3 nucleotide sequence: TGTGCCAGCAGCACGGACGGGACCTACCCCTACGAGCAGTACTTC.

The chain combines TRBV7-2 with TRBJ2-6; D unresolved. Germline V lookup: CDR1 SGHTA, CDR2 FQGNSA. CDR3 length equals 15 residues. The germline V and J ends were trimmed by 4 bases and 2 bases, with 9 bases remaining between them. CDR3 loop: CASSYGLAGANVLTF. The CDR3 DNA reads as TGTGCCAGCAGCTACGGTCTGGCTGGGGCCAACGTCCTGACTTTC.

The rearrangement links TRBV7-2 to TRBJ1-5, with D possibly being TRBD1 (6 bases). Between the trimmed V and J ends, which lost 1 base and 3 bases, there was a span of 13 bases. This CDR3 region has 16 residues. Germline lookup yields CDR1 SGHTA and CDR2 FQGNSA. The CDR3 nucleotides read TGTGCCAGCAGCTTAGTGGGTCGACAGGCCAATCAGCCCCAGCATTTT. Its translation: CASSLVGRQANQPQHF.

This chain uses TRBV25-1 with TRBJ2-5, with TRBD1 matching over 7 bases. J lost 5 bases, V lost 3 bases, and 9 bases had no gene match. CDR3 length: 15 residues. Germline CDR1 is MGHDK and CDR2 is SYGVNS. CDR3 DNA sequence: TGTGCCAGCAGTGACGTGACAGGGCCTGGGGAGACCCAGTACTTC. It translates to CASSDVTGPGETQYF.

This clonotype appeared a few times. The rearrangement joins TRBV4-2 to TRBJ2-2; no firm D call. CDR3 length: 12 residues. Trimming removed 3 bases from V and 8 bases from J, with 7 bases in between. CDR1 is LGHNA and CDR2 is YNFKEQ in the germline V gene. The CDR3 here is CASSHQGGELFF. The DNA of the CDR3 is TGTGCCAGCAGCCATCAAGGAGGGGAGCTGTTTTTT.

V usage is TRBV6-5 and J usage is TRBJ2-1, with a possible D match to TRBD2 (6 bases). Deletions cut 5 bases from V and 16 bases from J, with 18 bases between. The CDR3 is made up of 12 amino acids. From germline, CDR1 is MNHEY and CDR2 SVGAGI. This chain's CDR3 is CASSPSGRERFF. The CDR3 DNA sequence: TGTGCCAGCAGTCCTTCAGGACGGGAGCGATTCTTC.

This clonotype was found many times. The CDR3: CASSLGVGGGRYANYGYTF. Here the CDR3 DNA reads TGCGCCAGCAGCTTGGGGGTCGGCGGGGGAAGGTACGCTAACTATGGCTACACCTTC. The V and J genes are TRBV5-1 and TRBJ1-2; weak D call: TRBD1 (5 bases). CDR3 length equals 19 residues. Trimming took 0 bases from V and 0 from J, leaving 21 bases between them. Looked up from germline, CDR1 is SGHRS and CDR2 is YFSETQ.

The chain recombines TRBV6-2 or TRBV6-3 with TRBJ2-5, with 7 bases identical to TRBD1. There are 14 residues in the CDR3. Trimming cost V 5 bases and J 2 bases; bases outside gene matches: 5. Germline CDR1 is MNHEY and CDR2 is SVGEGT. The CDR3 region has the DNA TGTGCCAGCAGTGGGACAGCCAGTCAAGAGACCCAGTACTTC. Encoded protein: CASSGTASQETQYF.

This clonotype was counted only a few times. The chain recombines TRBV20-1 with TRBJ2-2, with D hard to call. Between the trimmed V and J ends, which lost 3 bases and 2 bases, there was a span of 10 bases. Looked up from germline, CDR1 is DFQATT and CDR2 is SNEGSKA (reference sequence). The CDR3 consists of 14 residues. The CDR3 loop reads CSARGTLNTGELFF. In nucleotides, the CDR3 is TGCAGTGCTAGGGGTACCCTAAACACCGGGGAGCTGTTTTTT.

The V call is TRBV6-2 or TRBV6-3, the J call TRBJ1-5, with TRBD1 matching over 7 bases. Germline V gene data show CDR1 as MNHEY and CDR2 as SVGEGT. The CDR3 is made up of 16 amino acids. Losses at the gene ends were 2 bases for V and 6 bases for J; bases not matched to a gene: 10. The CDR3 nucleotides are TGTGCCAGCAGTTACGGCCAGGGGGGGGCAGGTCAGCCCCAGCATTTT. It translates to CASSYGQGGAGQPQHF.

This clonotype has just a few counts. This chain uses TRBV2 with TRBJ2-1; no clear D gene. The CDR3 has 16 amino acids. Trimming cost V 3 bases and J 3 bases, with 15 bases left between them. Germline lookup yields CDR1 SNHLY and CDR2 FYNNEI. DNA of the CDR3: TGTGCCAGCAGTGAGGACGCAGGTAGAAGCTACAATGAGCAGTTCTTC. This gives the protein CASSEDAGRSYNEQFF.

This clonotype was recorded a few times. J is TRBJ1-2 and V is TRBV29-1; possibly TRBD1 for D (5 bases). Germline CDR1 SQVTM, CDR2 ANQGSEA. The V end was cut by 7 bases, the J end by 0 bases, with 12 bases between. The CDR3 runs to 13 residues. The CDR3 protein is CSGSTATNYGYTF. DNA of the CDR3: TGCAGCGGGTCGACAGCAACTAACTATGGCTACACCTTC.